This T cell receptor (beta chain) came from a study of blood T cell repertoires in COVID-19. Overall study: T cells, B-cell-depleted T cells, or PBMCs provided the cDNA or gDNA that served as material.

This table comes from immunoSEQ multiplex PCR, and its TCRdb copy is limited to in-frame clones, with some not included. The table shows roughly 70,000 clones, with 80% to 90% occurring only once. Sequencing was carried out using peripheral blood. The sequence was obtained from a woman of 80 years or more with active or convalescent COVID-19.

The CDR3 sequence: CASSLDLWRGNEQFF. CDR3 DNA sequence: TGTGCCAGCAGCTTAGACCTCTGGCGGGGGAATGAGCAGTTCTTC. V and J are TRBV7-9 and TRBJ2-1; 7 bases map to TRBD2. Looked up from germline, CDR1 is SEHNR and CDR2 is FQNEAQ (reference sequence). The CDR3 is 15 residues long. J gave up 7 bases and V 1 base, and 7 bases lay outside the gene matches.